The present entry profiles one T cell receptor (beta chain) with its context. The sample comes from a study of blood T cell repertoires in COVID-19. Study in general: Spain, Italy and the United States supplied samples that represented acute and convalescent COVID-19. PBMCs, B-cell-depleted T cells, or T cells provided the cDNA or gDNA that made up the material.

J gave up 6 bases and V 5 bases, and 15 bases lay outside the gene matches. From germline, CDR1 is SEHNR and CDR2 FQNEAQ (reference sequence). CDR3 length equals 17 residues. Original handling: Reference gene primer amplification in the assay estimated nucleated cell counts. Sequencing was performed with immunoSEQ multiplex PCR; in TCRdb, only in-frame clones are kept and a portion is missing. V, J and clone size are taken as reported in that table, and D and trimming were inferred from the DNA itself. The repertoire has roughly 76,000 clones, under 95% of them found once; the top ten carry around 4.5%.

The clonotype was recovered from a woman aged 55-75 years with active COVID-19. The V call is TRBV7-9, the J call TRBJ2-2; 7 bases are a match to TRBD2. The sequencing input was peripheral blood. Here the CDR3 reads CASSPPSSGTTPGELFF. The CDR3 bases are TGTGCCAGCAGCCCACCCTCTAGCGGTACAACACCCGGGGAGCTGTTTTTT.